This is a list of T cell receptor beta chains from one sample in a study of OX40 agonist ivuxolimab in advanced cancers. Only in-frame clones appear in the TCRdb table, and some are missing; sequencing was by immunoSEQ multiplex PCR. The table includes approximately 76,000 clones, almost 85% detected once. Specimen: CD4+ or CD8+ T cells sorted from blood, collected in a trial of the OX40 agonist ivuxolimab. These receptors originate from an adult with an advanced solid tumor such as melanoma, head and neck, liver or kidney cancer. The CDR3 runs from the conserved cysteine through the conserved F or W. The D gene is left open where the match is weak. A row's size may be missing; if present it is once, few, many or a size class.

TRBJ1-2 | NA | TRBV11-2 | NA | CASSSTRRTIFYGYTF | TGTGCCAGCAGCTCAACACGCCGGACAATCTTCTATGGCTACACCTTC
TRBJ2-7 | once | TRBV7-9 | NA | CASSAAPYEQYF | TGTGCCAGCAGCGCGGCCCCCTACGAGCAGTACTTC
TRBJ1-1 | NA | TRBV2 | NA | CANLTGNTEAFF | TGTGCCAACCTGACAGGGAACACTGAAGCTTTCTTT
TRBJ2-1 | NA | TRBV29-1 | TRBD1 | CSVVRDRGPSVEQFF | TGCAGCGTTGTTCGGGACAGGGGGCCCAGCGTCGAGCAGTTCTTC
TRBJ2-7 | NA | TRBV6-5 | NA | CASSPARGGAYEQYF | TGTGCCAGCAGTCCCGCTAGGGGGGGCGCCTACGAGCAGTACTTC
TRBJ2-7 | NA | TRBV23-1 | TRBD1 | CASRPPTGATYEQYF | TGCGCCAGCAGACCCCCGACAGGGGCCACCTACGAGCAGTACTTC
TRBJ1-4 | NA | TRBV7-9 | TRBD1 | CASSPGQGWEKLFF | TGTGCCAGCAGCCCAGGACAGGGGTGGGAAAAACTGTTTTTT
TRBJ2-3 | NA | TRBV4-2 | NA | CASSQENLNWGQNTQYF | TGTGCCAGCAGCCAAGAGAATTTAAATTGGGGCCAAAATACGCAGTATTTT
TRBJ1-1 | NA | TRBV18 | NA | CASSRDVRNTEAFF | TGTGCCAGCTCTCGGGATGTACGGAACACTGAAGCTTTCTTT
TRBJ1-1 | NA | TRBV7-2 | TRBD1 | CASTNARDSGPNTEAFF | TGTGCCAGCACTAACGCCCGGGACAGCGGACCGAACACTGAAGCTTTCTTT
TRBJ2-5 | few | TRBV19 | NA | CASSIAERKTQYF | TGTGCCAGTAGTATAGCGGAGCGAAAGACCCAGTACTTC
TRBJ2-1 | NA | TRBV10-3 | NA | CAISESRGSYNEQFF | TGTGCCATCAGTGAGTCCAGGGGTTCCTACAATGAGCAGTTCTTC
TRBJ1-4 | NA | TRBV7-2 | NA | CASSLRGGGGSEKLFF | TGTGCCAGCAGCTTACGCGGTGGAGGGGGTAGTGAAAAACTGTTTTTT
TRBJ2-1 | few | TRBV30 | NA | CAWGWDEQFF | TGTGCCTGGGGGTGGGATGAGCAGTTCTTC
TRBJ1-6 | NA | TRBV30 | NA | CAWSKNPSNSPLHF | TGTGCCTGGAGTAAGAACCCTTCTAATTCACCCCTCCACTTT
TRBJ2-5 | NA | TRBV5-5 | TRBD2 | CASSQTGTSRPQVETQYF | TGTGCCAGCAGCCAAACCGGGACTAGTAGGCCCCAGGTTGAGACCCAGTACTTC
TRBJ2-1 | few | TRBV5-6 | NA | CASSLPSRAVNEQFF | TGTGCCAGCAGCTTGCCCAGCAGGGCGGTCAATGAGCAGTTCTTC
TRBJ1-2 | once | TRBV7-2 | NA | CASSPPARSIFGYTF | TGTGCCAGCAGCCCCCCTGCGCGCAGCATATTTGGCTACACCTTC
TRBJ2-3 | NA | TRBV7-2 | NA | CASSLWLTGTDTQYF | TGTGCCAGCAGCTTATGGCTAACTGGCACAGATACGCAGTATTTT
TRBJ2-7 | NA | TRBV4-2 | TRBD2 | CASSQGLAGGNLYEQYF | TGTGCCAGCAGCCAGGGACTAGCGGGGGGGAACCTTTACGAGCAGTACTTC
TRBJ1-2 | NA | TRBV6-5 | TRBD1 | CASRPGQGRNGYTF | TGTGCCAGCAGGCCTGGACAGGGGAGGAATGGCTACACCTTC
TRBJ2-5 | few | TRBV9 | NA | CASSPRASAAQETQYF | TGTGCCAGCAGCCCTCGCGCTAGCGCGGCCCAGGAGACCCAGTACTTC
TRBJ1-6 | NA | TRBV6-5 | TRBD1 | CASSYTQGNNSPLHF | TGTGCCAGCAGTTACACACAGGGGAATAATTCACCCCTCCACTTT
TRBJ1-2 | few | TRBV30 | NA | CAWSVQVGGYTF | TGTGCCTGGAGCGTACAGGTTGGGGGATACACCTTC
TRBJ2-3 | NA | TRBV9 | NA | CASSVGGSSGTDTQYF | TGTGCCAGCAGCGTAGGAGGGTCTAGCGGCACAGATACGCAGTATTTT
TRBJ1-2 | few | TRBV29-1 | NA | CSVGGPEGYTF | TGCAGCGTTGGAGGGCCAGAAGGCTACACCTTC
TRBJ2-7 | NA | TRBV6-1 | NA | CASSEEGIRYEQYF | TGTGCCAGCAGTGAAGAGGGAATTCGGTACGAGCAGTACTTC
TRBJ2-5 | NA | TRBV18 | NA | CASSTYQETQYF | TGTGCCAGCTCTACGTACCAAGAGACCCAGTACTTC
TRBJ2-3 | NA | TRBV9 | TRBD2 | CASSVSGGAVDTQYF | TGTGCCAGCAGCGTCTCCGGGGGGGCCGTAGATACGCAGTATTTT
TRBJ2-2 | once | TRBV4-1 | TRBD2 | CASSHAGLAGGGTGELFF | TGCGCCAGCAGCCACGCGGGACTAGCGGGGGGTGGAACCGGGGAGCTGTTTTTT
TRBJ1-2 | NA | TRBV7-3 | TRBD1 | CASSSQGTVDGGYTF | TGTGCCAGCAGCTCACAGGGGACCGTAGATGGCGGCTACACCTTC
TRBJ1-3 | NA | TRBV2 | NA | CASREDISGNTIYF | TGTGCCAGCAGGGAAGACATCTCTGGAAACACCATATATTTT
TRBJ2-7 | few | TRBV7-8 | NA | CASCPQVSGLGYF | TGTGCCAGCTGCCCACAAGTTTCGGGCCTTGGGTACTTC
TRBJ1-3 | NA | TRBV29-1 | NA | CSAGNSLSGNTIYF | TGCAGCGCCGGAAACTCACTCTCTGGAAACACCATATATTTT
TRBJ1-1 | NA | TRBV9 | NA | CASGEAMNTEAFF | TGTGCCAGCGGGGAGGCAATGAACACTGAAGCTTTCTTT
TRBJ2-7 | few | TRBV30 | NA | CAWGRWGEQYF | TGTGCCTGGGGCCGTTGGGGTGAGCAGTACTTC
TRBJ2-5 | NA | TRBV9 | TRBD2 | CASSGGRDIRETQYF | TGTGCCAGCAGCGGCGGGAGGGATATTCGAGAGACCCAGTACTTC
TRBJ2-7 | NA | TRBV7-6 | TRBD1 | CASSQGQGSSYEQYF | TGTGCCAGCAGCCAGGGACAGGGGAGCTCCTACGAGCAGTACTTC
TRBJ1-6 | NA | TRBV30 | NA | CAWSKAGANSPLHF | TGTGCCTGGAGTAAGGCAGGGGCTAATTCACCCCTCCACTTT
TRBJ1-1 | NA | TRBV5-1 | NA | CASSFSLAGMNTEAFF | TGCGCCAGCAGCTTTTCGCTCGCAGGGATGAACACTGAAGCTTTCTTT